The clone carrying this T cell receptor (beta chain) was seen a few times. Antigen: not known. The data derive from a study of post-analysis software for immune sequencing data. The overall study: The courses of disease that were included comprised relapsing-remitting, secondary progressive and progressive-relapsing multiple sclerosis. Study results and limitations: In patients, five TRBV segments were more frequent than in controls, with TRBV5-6, TRBV5-1 and TRBV20-1 among them.

The TCR beta cDNA libraries carried unique molecular identifiers. TCRdb analysed the PCR reads with MiXCR anew, one entry per CDR3 protein. This repertoire shows hundreds of thousands of distinct CDR3 sequences, roughly 30% found once; its top ten account for 0.56%. Trimming removed 2 bases from V and 7 bases from J; junction bases left unmatched: 9. Germline V gene lookup returns CDR1 LGHDT and CDR2 YNNKEL (reference sequence). This CDR3 spans 16 amino acids. Input material: blood. The sequence derives from a girl aged 10 to 17 with multiple sclerosis. The rearrangement joins TRBV3-1 to TRBJ2-1, with 9 nucleotides matching TRBD1. The CDR3 bases are TGTGCCAGCAGCCAATCCCCGGGACAGGGAGGAAATGAGCAGTTCTTC. Amino acids: CASSQSPGQGGNEQFF.